The clone carrying this T cell receptor (beta chain) was observed at least ten times. Sample time point: after trial treatment. Treatment given: LDRT plus nivolumab, ipilimumab, low-dose cyclophosphamide and aspirin (RACIN trial). As their treatment, donors received nivolumab, ipilimumab, aspirin, low-dose cyclophosphamide and low-dose radiotherapy. This record belongs to a study of low-dose radiotherapy and immunotherapy resistance in tumors. The overall study: A dose of 0.5 Gy per fraction was delivered to Cohort 1 every 2 weeks, for a total of 6.5 Gy. Intravenously given cyclophosphamide 200 mg/m2 followed a two-week schedule that placed each dose one day before radiation and immunotherapy.

In germline, CDR1 is SGHNT, CDR2 YYREEE (reference sequence). This CDR3 is 16 amino acids long. Trimming cost V 2 bases and J 2 bases; bases outside gene matches: 8. With TRAV- and TRBV-specific primers, first-strand cDNA was made, covering the alpha and beta chains. It was with a constant-region primer and a V-primer adapter that TCRs were amplified over about 19 PCR cycles. Isolated mRNA underwent amplification via in vitro transcription. MiXCR, run by TCRdb on the reads, gives a single entry per CDR3 protein. This table holds 65,000 to 95,000 distinct CDR3 sequences, less than 20% found once. The rearrangement links TRBV5-4 to TRBJ2-3, with TRBD2 matching 7 bases. The receptor was derived from a male donor with prostate cancer. The sample in question was PBMCs, obtained after low-dose radiotherapy plus immunotherapy. The CDR3 nucleotides are TGTGCCAGCAGCTTTAGGCGGACTAGAGACACAGATACGCAGTATTTT. Protein product: CASSFRRTRDTDTQYF.